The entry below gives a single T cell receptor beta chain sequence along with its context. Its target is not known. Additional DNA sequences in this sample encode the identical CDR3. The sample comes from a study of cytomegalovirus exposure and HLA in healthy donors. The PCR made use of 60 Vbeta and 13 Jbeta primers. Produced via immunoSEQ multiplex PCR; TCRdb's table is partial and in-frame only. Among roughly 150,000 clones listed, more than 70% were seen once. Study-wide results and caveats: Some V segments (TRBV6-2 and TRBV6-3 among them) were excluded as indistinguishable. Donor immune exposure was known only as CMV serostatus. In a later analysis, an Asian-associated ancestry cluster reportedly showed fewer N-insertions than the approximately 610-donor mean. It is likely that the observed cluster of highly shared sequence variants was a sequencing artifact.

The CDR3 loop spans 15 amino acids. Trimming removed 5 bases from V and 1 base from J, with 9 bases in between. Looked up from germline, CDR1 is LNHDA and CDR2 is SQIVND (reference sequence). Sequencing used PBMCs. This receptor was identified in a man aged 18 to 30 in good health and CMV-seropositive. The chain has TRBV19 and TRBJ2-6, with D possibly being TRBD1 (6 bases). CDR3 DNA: TGTGCCAGTAGTTCCACAGGGTCTGGGGCCAACGTCCTGACTTTC. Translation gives CASSSTGSGANVLTF. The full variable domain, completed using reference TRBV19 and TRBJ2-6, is DGGITQSPKYLFRKEGQNVTLSCEQNLNHDAMYWYRQDPGQGLRLIYYSQIVNDFQKGDIAEGYSVSREKKESFPLTVTSAQKNPTAFYLCASSSTGSGANVLTFGAGSRLTVL.